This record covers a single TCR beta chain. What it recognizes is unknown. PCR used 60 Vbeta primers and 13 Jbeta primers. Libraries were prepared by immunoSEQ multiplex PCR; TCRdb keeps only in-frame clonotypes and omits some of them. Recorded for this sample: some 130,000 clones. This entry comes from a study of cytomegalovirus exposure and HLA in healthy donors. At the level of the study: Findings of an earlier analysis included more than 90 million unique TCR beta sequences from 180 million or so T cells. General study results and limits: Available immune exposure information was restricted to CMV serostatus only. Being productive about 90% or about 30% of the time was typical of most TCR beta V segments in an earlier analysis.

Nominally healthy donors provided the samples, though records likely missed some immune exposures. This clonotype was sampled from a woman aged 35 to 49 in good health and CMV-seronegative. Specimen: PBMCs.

This CDR3 reads CASSVGSSGGGTDTQYF. The CDR3 bases are TGTGCCAGCAGCGTAGGGTCCAGCGGGGGTGGCACAGATACGCAGTATTTT. The chain joins TRBV9 to TRBJ2-3; 8 bases are shared with TRBD2. Germline lookup yields CDR1 SGDLS and CDR2 YYNGEE. V was pared by 0 bases and J by 1 base, with 7 bases of the junction left unmatched. This CDR3 spans 17 amino acids.